The entry below describes one T cell receptor (beta chain). Its antigen is as yet unknown. This record belongs to a study of PD-1 blockade in classical Hodgkin lymphoma. General study points: Complete responders entered with baseline diversity on par with newly diagnosed patients, the results showed. By C4D1 there was a significant rise in CD4+ TCR diversity but not in CD8+ TCR diversity.

Germline-derived CDR1 and CDR2 are SGDLS and YYNGEE. Trimming pared 0 bases from V and 4 bases from J, leaving 8 bases between. The CDR3 is 14 residues long. Clones were read by immunoSEQ multiplex PCR, and TCRdb kept only the in-frame ones, dropping some. The profile shows about 22,000 clones, 65% to 80% of them singletons. The sample's time point: cycle 4 day 1 (C4D1), after about 6 weeks of nivolumab. No patient escaped relapse after autologous stem cell transplantation, and brentuximab vedotin exposure varied. Magnetic negative selection of thawed PBMCs was the method by which CD4+ T cells were purified.

The specimen comprised CD4+ T cells from blood, sampled before the fourth cycle of nivolumab. This chain connects TRBV9 to TRBJ1-3; D not resolved. The receptor was isolated from a human donor with classical Hodgkin lymphoma. CDR3 nucleotides: TGTGCCAGCAGCGTAGACGCGGTGGGAAACACCATATATTTT. As protein: CASSVDAVGNTIYF.